A single sample is the source of the 29 T cell receptor beta chains below, sequenced in a study of CD8 T cells in ankylosing spondylitis. TCRdb analysed the 5' RACE reads with MiXCR anew, one entry per CDR3 protein. The data hold around 120,000 distinct CDR3 sequences, with 24% observed a single time. Sequencing was performed on synovial fluid, either unsorted or a sorted T cell fraction (not recorded which). Receptors originate from a male donor with ankylosing spondylitis.

There are a few counts of this clonotype. The chain joins TRBV7-2 to TRBJ2-1; 11 nucleotides match TRBD1. The CDR3 is made up of 15 amino acids. Trimming removed 6 bases from V and 7 bases from J; junction bases left unmatched: 8. Germline CDR1 reads SGHTA; CDR2 reads FQGNSA. The CDR3 nucleotides are TGTGCCAGCAGATTGGACAGGGGGCGCGGGAATGAGCAGTTCTTC. Translation: CASRLDRGRGNEQFF.

This clonotype has only one observation. The chain carries TRBV18 and TRBJ1-5; D perhaps matches TRBD1 (5 bases). Between the trimmed V and J ends, which lost 5 bases and 7 bases, there was a span of 15 bases. This CDR3 has 14 amino acids. In germline, CDR1 is KGHSH, CDR2 LQKENI. CDR3 region: CASSAGGRDQPQHF. CDR3 in DNA: TGTGCCAGCTCAGCCGGGGGTAGGGACCAGCCCCAGCATTTT.

This clonotype has only a few counts. The rearrangement joins TRBV5-1 to TRBJ2-1; D unresolved. Germline loops: CDR1 SGHRS, CDR2 YFSETQ. The germline V and J ends were trimmed by 0 bases and 0 bases, with 7 bases remaining between them. The CDR3 contains 15 residues. CDR3 loop: CASSLDAGSYNEQFF. DNA of the CDR3: TGCGCCAGCAGCTTGGATGCTGGCTCCTACAATGAGCAGTTCTTC.

This clonotype has a handful of counts. The V call is TRBV20-1, the J call TRBJ2-1; D gene unclear. CDR3 length: 17 residues. The V end lost 4 bases, the J end lost 8 bases, and 27 bases lay between the germline ends. Germline assignment: CDR1 DFQATT and CDR2 SNEGSKA (reference sequence). The CDR3 sequence: CSATKGVGFGRSDEQFF. For the CDR3, the DNA is TGCAGTGCTACGAAGGGCGTAGGGTTCGGCCGGTCAGATGAGCAGTTCTTC.

The chain is built from TRBV15 and TRBJ2-2; 10 bases fit TRBD2. Germline loops: CDR1 LNHNV, CDR2 YYDKDF (reference sequence). The CDR3 is made up of 18 amino acids. With 0 bases clipped from V and 5 bases from J, the junction kept 9 bases outside the gene matches. Here the CDR3 DNA reads TGTGCCACCAGCAGAGATCGATGGGGACTAGCGAGAACCGGGGAGCTGTTTTTT. Translation gives CATSRDRWGLARTGELFF.

In this sample, this clonotype turned up many times. The gene calls are TRBV11-2 and TRBJ2-3; a possible D gene is TRBD2 (5 bases). V was clipped by 4 bases and J by 3 bases, with 20 bases between them. The CDR3 has 17 residues. CDR1 and CDR2 (germline): SGHAT, FQNNGV. DNA for the CDR3: TGTGCCAGCAGCTCCAGCTTGACGGACTCGGGGACAGATACGCAGTATTTT. Protein product: CASSSSLTDSGTDTQYF.

This clonotype was observed a few times. The genes are TRBV29-1 and TRBJ2-1; perhaps D is TRBD1 or TRBD2 (6 bases each). Germline values: CDR1 SQVTM, CDR2 ANQGSEA. Trimming removed 7 bases at V and 4 bases at J, with 17 bases between. The CDR3 covers 14 residues. The CDR3 loop is CSAPGRTVYNEQFF. The CDR3 bases are TGCAGCGCTCCAGGGAGGACAGTGTACAATGAGCAGTTCTTC.

This chain connects TRBV7-9 to TRBJ2-1; 8 bases line up with TRBD2. CDR3 length equals 15 residues. V lost 5 bases and J lost 12; bases outside the gene matches: 15. Looked up from germline, CDR1 is SEHNR and CDR2 is FQNEAQ (reference sequence). CDR3 in DNA: TGTGCCAGCAGCCTTACCGGGACTAGTGCCGGGGGGCAGTTCTTC. Its translation is CASSLTGTSAGGQFF.

The sample holds many counts of this clonotype. The CDR3 DNA sequence: TGTGCCAGCAGCTATGGGACCAATCAGCCCCAGCATTTT. The encoded protein is CASSYGTNQPQHF. V and J are TRBV5-6 and TRBJ1-5; D might be TRBD1 (5 bases). V was shortened by 3 bases and J by 3 bases, with 7 bases between the two germline ends. The CDR3 is 13 residues long. Germline CDR1 SGHDT, CDR2 YYEEEE.

The gene calls are TRBV12-3 or TRBV12-4 and TRBJ1-3; maybe TRBD1 (5 bases). Between the trimmed V and J ends, which lost 6 bases and 2 bases, there was a span of 14 bases. This CDR3 has 15 residues. As DNA, the CDR3 is TGTGCCAGCAGCCCCAGGGAGTTTCCTGGAAACACCATATATTTT. Amino acid sequence: CASSPREFPGNTIYF.

The V gene is TRBV27, the J gene TRBJ2-1, with TRBD1 matching over 8 bases. The trim removed 6 bases at V and 6 bases at J, leaving 4 bases unmatched. The CDR3 extends over 13 amino acids. Germline loops: CDR1 MNHEY, CDR2 SMNVEV (reference sequence). The CDR3 DNA reads as TGTGCCAGCAGGTTCGGACAGGGCAATGAGCAGTTCTTC. Its protein is CASRFGQGNEQFF.

The chain employs TRBV11-2 and TRBJ2-3, with 7 bases aligning to TRBD1. The germline CDR1 and CDR2 sequences are SGHAT and FQNNGV. The CDR3 spans 14 residues. V shed 2 bases, J shed 3 bases, and the junction held 2 bases outside the gene matches. The CDR3 sequence is CASSLNRGTDTQYF. The CDR3 region has the DNA TGTGCCAGCAGCTTAAACAGGGGTACAGATACGCAGTATTTT.

The rearrangement joins TRBV11-2 to TRBJ2-5; TRBD2 aligns across 10 bases. The germline V gene encodes CDR1 SGHAT and CDR2 FQNNGV. V was pared by 5 bases and J by 7 bases, with 4 bases of the junction left unmatched. The CDR3 loop spans 13 amino acids. The CDR3 nucleotides read TGTGCCAGCAGCCAGTCTAGCGGGGGGACCCAGTACTTC. It specifies CASSQSSGGTQYF. Supplemented by reference TRBV11-2 and TRBJ2-5, the full variable domain reads EAGVAQSPRYKIIEKRQSVAFWCNPISGHATLYWYQQILGQGPKLLIQFQNNGVVDDSQLPKDRFSAERLKGVDSTLKIQPAKLEDSAVYLCASSQSSGGTQYFGPGTRLLVL.

In its sample, this clonotype was seen a few times. The chain couples TRBV3-1 to TRBJ2-1; 7 nucleotides line up with TRBD2. The V and J ends lost 4 bases and 2 bases, in that order; junction bases with no gene match: 8. Germline V gene lookup returns CDR1 LGHDT and CDR2 YNNKEL (reference sequence). CDR3 length: 16 amino acids. The CDR3 sequence: CASSPSGKRTYNEQFF. DNA of the CDR3: TGTGCCAGCAGCCCGAGCGGGAAACGGACCTACAATGAGCAGTTCTTC.

This chain joins TRBV13 and TRBJ2-7; no clear D. The CDR3 has 9 residues. The germline V gene has CDR1 PRHDT and CDR2 FYEKMQ (reference sequence). V was clipped by 4 bases and J by 5 bases, with 0 bases between them. The CDR3 nucleotides read TGTGCCAGCAGCTACGAGCAGTACTTC. This gives the protein CASSYEQYF.

The J gene is TRBJ1-6, the V gene TRBV27, with 10 bases lining up with TRBD1. The V and J ends lost 8 bases and 10 bases, in that order; junction bases with no gene match: 5. From germline, CDR1 is MNHEY and CDR2 SMNVEV (reference sequence). The CDR3 totals 13 residues. Here the CDR3 reads CASAGTGDSPLHF. CDR3 DNA: TGTGCCAGCGCCGGGACAGGGGACTCACCCCTCCACTTT.

This rearrangement joins TRBV9 to TRBJ2-3; unclear D gene. The CDR3 is 16 residues long. Germline values: CDR1 SGDLS, CDR2 YYNGEE. Trimming removed 3 bases at V and 4 bases at J, with 18 bases between. As DNA, the CDR3 is TGTGCCAGCAGCGCGTTTACCCATCCTGGGGCAGATACGCAGTATTTT. Amino acids: CASSAFTHPGADTQYF.

This clonotype turned up a few times. The chain carries TRBV24-1 and TRBJ2-1; the D gene is possibly TRBD2 (6 bases). This CDR3 comprises 16 residues. V shed 1 base and J shed 4 bases, with 13 bases lying between them. CDR1 is KGHDR, CDR2 SFDVKD, per germline. CDR3 region: CATSDFSGMGYNEQFF. CDR3 nucleotide sequence: TGTGCCACCAGTGATTTTAGCGGCATGGGATACAATGAGCAGTTCTTC.

The V call is TRBV7-8, the J call TRBJ2-7; 9 bases are shared with TRBD1. Germline V gene sequence: CDR1 SGHVS, CDR2 FQNEAQ. The CDR3 extends over 14 amino acids. The ends lost 5 bases at V and 9 bases at J; junction bases unmatched: 11. The chain's CDR3 is CASSPYRGPPAQYV. CDR3 bases: TGTGCCAGCAGCCCCTACAGGGGGCCCCCTGCGCAGTACGTC.

CDR3 in amino acids: CASRIRGQGQETQYF. The CDR3 region has the DNA TGTGCCAGCAGGATAAGGGGACAGGGGCAAGAGACCCAGTACTTC. The chain links TRBV12-3 or TRBV12-4 to TRBJ2-5, with 10 nucleotides matching TRBD1. This CDR3 has 15 residues. Trimming took 6 bases from V and 2 from J; bases not matched to a gene: 6.

The V call is TRBV7-9, the J call TRBJ2-1, with D perhaps matching TRBD1 (5 bases). Trimming took 4 bases from V and 2 from J, leaving 18 bases between them. CDR1 is SEHNR and CDR2 is FQNEAQ in the germline V gene (reference sequence). The CDR3 has 17 amino acids. The CDR3: CASSSQGQQGTYNEQFF. The CDR3 nucleotides read TGTGCCAGCAGCTCCCAAGGGCAGCAGGGAACCTACAATGAGCAGTTCTTC.

The gene calls are TRBV20-1 and TRBJ2-5, with a tentative D call TRBD2 (5 bases). Deletions cut 4 bases from V and 3 bases from J, with 9 bases between. CDR1 is DFQATT, CDR2 SNEGSKA, per germline (reference sequence). The CDR3 is 12 amino acids. As DNA, the CDR3 is TGCAGTGCTATGGTCGGGGAAGAGACCCAGTACTTC. Amino acid sequence: CSAMVGEETQYF.

At least ten counts were recorded for this clonotype. The chain links TRBV11-3 to TRBJ1-1, with D maybe TRBD1 (5 bases). The V end lost 3 bases, the J end lost 8 bases, and 7 bases lay between the germline ends. CDR1 is SGHNT and CDR2 is YENEEA in the germline V gene. CDR3 length equals 11 residues. The CDR3 nucleotides read TGTGCCAGCAGCTTCGCAGGGGAAGCTTTCTTT. Amino acids: CASSFAGEAFF.

V is TRBV5-1 and J is TRBJ1-2; D call uncertain. The germline CDR1 and CDR2 sequences are SGHRS and YFSETQ. This CDR3 contains 11 residues. Trimming removed 3 bases from V and 0 bases from J, with 0 bases in between. Here the CDR3 reads CASSSNYGYTF. Here the CDR3 DNA reads TGCGCCAGCAGCTCTAACTATGGCTACACCTTC.

The V and J genes are TRBV29-1 and TRBJ2-3, with D perhaps TRBD2 (5 bases). The CDR3 has 12 residues. Germline values: CDR1 SQVTM, CDR2 ANQGSEA. Trimming took off 3 bases at V and 6 bases at J, with 10 bases between the two ends. CDR3 coding DNA: TGCAGCGTTGACCCCCGCGGGGATACGCAGTATTTT. This encodes CSVDPRGDTQYF.

The V gene is TRBV12-3 or TRBV12-4, the J gene TRBJ2-1; D gene uncertain. Trimming took off 3 bases at V and 5 bases at J, with 8 bases between the two ends. The CDR3 is made up of 13 amino acids. This CDR3 reads CASSFDANNEQFF. The CDR3 coding sequence is TGTGCCAGCAGTTTTGACGCTAACAATGAGCAGTTCTTC.

V gene TRBV14 combines with J gene TRBJ1-1, with D unresolved. The CDR3 spans 13 residues. V lost 5 bases, J lost 5 bases, and 12 bases lay in between. In germline, CDR1 is SGHDN, CDR2 FVKESK. The CDR3 DNA sequence: TGTGCCAGCAGCAGCGGAGGGTGGACTGAAGCTTTCTTT. Translating gives CASSSGGWTEAFF. Together with reference TRBV14 and TRBJ1-1, the CDR3 gives the full variable domain: EAGVTQFPSHSVIEKGQTVTLRCDPISGHDNLYWYRRVMGKEIKFLLHFVKESKQDESGMPNNRFLAERTGGTYSTLKVQPAELEDSGVYFCASSSGGWTEAFFGQGTRLTVV.

The CDR3 region has the DNA TGTGCCAGCAGCTTCCACTCTAGCGGGAGGAGGGATGAGCAGTTCTTC. The encoded protein is CASSFHSSGRRDEQFF. This chain joins TRBV3-1 and TRBJ2-1; 11 positions match TRBD2. The CDR3 has 16 amino acids. The germline gives CDR1 LGHDT, CDR2 YNNKEL (reference sequence). The J segment lost 8 bases and the V segment lost 5 bases, leaving 11 bases of the junction unmatched.

The J gene is TRBJ2-1, the V gene TRBV5-1; TRBD2 aligns across 10 bases. V was clipped by 4 bases and J by 8 bases; unmatched bases: 6. The length of the CDR3 is 14 residues. Germline CDR1 is SGHRS and CDR2 is YFSETQ. The CDR3 is CASSTGLARHEQFF. The CDR3 DNA follows: TGCGCCAGCAGCACGGGACTAGCGCGACATGAGCAGTTCTTC. Drawing the rest from reference TRBV5-1 and TRBJ2-1, the complete variable domain is KAGVTQTPRYLIKTRGQQVTLSCSPISGHRSVSWYQQTPGQGLQFLFEYFSETQRNKGNFPGRFSGRQFSNSRSEMNVSTLELGDSALYLCASSTGLARHEQFFGPGTRLTVL.